The 13 T cell receptor beta chains below were found in one sample sequenced in a study of identical twins. TCRdb reprocessed the 5' RACE reads via MiXCR and lists one record per CDR3 protein. The table lists roughly 540,000 distinct CDR3 sequences, about 20% of them singletons. These data were likewise used in another study, on T cells expressing NK-cell markers.

The sequenced sample consisted of CD4+ T cells sorted from blood. The receptor set was obtained from a woman aged 18-35 years in good health.

The sample holds a few counts of this clonotype. V and J are TRBV3-1 and TRBJ2-5, with 8 nucleotides matching TRBD2. Germline CDR1 reads LGHDT; CDR2 reads YNNKEL (reference sequence). With V trimmed by 4 bases and J by 6 bases, 4 bases remained unmatched. There are 13 residues in the CDR3. Here the CDR3 reads CASSPRGGKTQYF. The CDR3 coding sequence is TGTGCCAGCAGCCCACGCGGGGGGAAGACCCAGTACTTC.

This chain links TRBV7-3 with TRBJ2-1, with no clear D. CDR1 is SGHTA, CDR2 FQGTGA, per germline. This CDR3 is 15 amino acids long. V lost 6 bases and J lost 3, with 15 bases in between. The CDR3 spells CASSRDWTIYNEQFF. CDR3 nucleotides: TGTGCCAGCAGTCGAGACTGGACGATCTACAATGAGCAGTTCTTC.

This clonotype was picked up a small number of times. The chain combines TRBV29-1 with TRBJ1-1; D is unresolved. CDR3 size: 12 residues. V lost 4 bases to trimming and J lost 0 bases, with 6 bases between them. CDR1 is SQVTM and CDR2 is ANQGSEA in the germline V gene. The CDR3 here is CSVVRLNTEAFF. The CDR3 DNA reads as TGCAGCGTTGTTCGATTGAACACTGAAGCTTTCTTT.

A few counts support this clonotype. J is TRBJ2-3 and V is TRBV5-1; tentatively, D is TRBD1 (8 bases). Trimming removed 4 bases at V and 4 bases at J, with 13 bases between. There are 14 residues in the CDR3. Per the germline V gene, CDR1 is SGHRS and CDR2 is YFSETQ. The CDR3, as DNA: TGCGCCAGCAGCCCTACAGGGGGGGCAGATACGCAGTATTTT. Protein product: CASSPTGGADTQYF.

The chain carries TRBV7-6 and TRBJ2-1; D may correspond to TRBD1 or TRBD2 (5 bases each). V lost 8 bases and J 8 bases, leaving 22 bases between the germline ends. This CDR3 comprises 15 residues. Germline V gene sequence: CDR1 SGHVS, CDR2 FNYEAQ. The CDR3 is CASGVIPSGPYEQFF. DNA of the CDR3: TGTGCCAGCGGAGTCATCCCCTCGGGGCCATATGAGCAGTTCTTC.

The table lists this clonotype with a few counts. V gene TRBV20-1 combines with J gene TRBJ1-1, with 9 bases that match TRBD1. This CDR3 spans 12 amino acids. After removal of 0 bases from V and 11 bases from J, the junction contained 4 bases not matched to a gene. Germline CDR1 reads DFQATT; CDR2 reads SNEGSKA (reference sequence). CDR3 nucleotides: TGCAGTGCTAGAGATACCGGGACAGGGGCTTTCTTT. It encodes CSARDTGTGAFF.

This clonotype was picked up many times. The chain couples TRBV10-3 to TRBJ2-2; D might be TRBD2 (6 bases). V lost 3 bases, J lost 8 bases, and 7 bases lay in between. The germline V gene has CDR1 ENHRY and CDR2 SYGVKD. The CDR3 sequence is 12 residues long. This chain's CDR3 is CAISDGTGELFF. DNA for the CDR3: TGTGCCATCAGTGACGGGACTGGGGAGCTGTTTTTT.

In this sample, this clonotype turned up a few times. The chain joins TRBV6-5 to TRBJ1-2; D is perhaps TRBD1 (5 bases). Deletions cut 7 bases from V and 7 bases from J, with 28 bases between. The CDR3 is 17 residues long. Germline-derived CDR1 and CDR2 are MNHEY and SVGAGI. This CDR3 is CASNRDESASILIGYTF. Here the CDR3 DNA reads TGTGCCAGCAACCGGGACGAAAGCGCTAGTATCTTAATTGGCTACACCTTC.

The chain links TRBV20-1 to TRBJ2-5; 9 bases map to TRBD2. The CDR3 loop spans 18 amino acids. Germline V gives CDR1 DFQATT, CDR2 SNEGSKA (reference sequence). The V and J ends lost 2 bases and 3 bases, in that order; junction bases with no gene match: 16. CDR3 sequence (DNA): TGCAGTGCTAGATCCCCCGGCGGGAGGGCCCTCGGGAAAGAGACCCAGTACTTC. It codes for CSARSPGGRALGKETQYF.

This chain joins TRBV12-3 or TRBV12-4 and TRBJ2-1, with D perhaps TRBD1 or TRBD2 (5 bases each). The V end was cut by 5 bases, the J end by 3 bases, with 14 bases between. The CDR3 extends over 15 amino acids. DNA for the CDR3: TGTGCCAGCAGTCCAGCCCGGGACCTCTACAATGAGCAGTTCTTC. It translates to CASSPARDLYNEQFF.

A few counts support this clonotype. The rearrangement uses TRBV5-5 and TRBJ2-5; tentative D call: TRBD2 (7 bases). Germline V CDR1 and CDR2: SGHKS, YYEKEE (reference sequence). CDR3 length: 15 residues. V shed 2 bases and J shed 4 bases, with 15 bases lying between them. CDR3 amino acids: CASSFLGGAAETQYF. For the CDR3, the DNA is TGTGCCAGCAGCTTCCTGGGGGGGGCCGCAGAGACCCAGTACTTC.

V and J are TRBV29-1 and TRBJ1-1; D not resolved. Trimming stripped 6 bases from V and 1 base from J, with 6 bases between. The CDR3 covers 11 residues. The germline CDR1 and CDR2 sequences are SQVTM and ANQGSEA. In nucleotides, the CDR3 is TGCAGCGTGCAAACGAACACTGAAGCTTTCTTT. Translated: CSVQTNTEAFF. Drawing the rest from reference TRBV29-1 and TRBJ1-1, the complete variable domain is SAVISQKPSRDICQRGTSLTIQCQVDSQVTMMFWYRQQPGQSLTLIATANQGSEATYESGFVIDKFPISRPNLTFSTLTVSNMSPEDSSIYLCSVQTNTEAFFGQGTRLTVV.

This sequence joins TRBV12-3 or TRBV12-4 and TRBJ2-5; D is uncertain. This CDR3 comprises 13 residues. V lost 6 bases to trimming and J lost 5 bases, with 13 bases between them. CDR3: CASRKTTWETQYF. The CDR3 region has the DNA TGTGCCAGCAGAAAAACAACGTGGGAGACCCAGTACTTC.